The 15 T cell receptor beta chains below come from one sample, sequenced in a study of control samples from healthy donors and cancer patients. TCRdb's table, derived via immunoSEQ multiplex PCR, lists solely in-frame clones and lacks some. The table shows 20,000 to 30,000 clones, with about 82% occurring only once. The material sequenced was PBMCs. These receptor sequences come from a woman aged 55-69 years with head and neck cancer.

V usage is TRBV18 and J usage is TRBJ1-5; the D is unclear. V was trimmed by 3 bases and J by 5 bases, leaving 11 bases between them. The CDR3 covers 14 residues. From germline, CDR1 is KGHSH and CDR2 LQKENI. The CDR3 reads CASSPVGGHQPQHF. CDR3 DNA sequence: TGTGCCAGCTCACCGGTCGGAGGCCATCAGCCCCAGCATTTT.

With respect to this clone: The junction and the germline gene differ at one end; a read error may be behind it. This chain links TRBV7-3 with TRBJ2-2, with a weak D call TRBD1 (5 bases). From germline, CDR1 is SGHTA and CDR2 FQGTGA. The CDR3 extends over 13 amino acids. The DNA for the CDR3 is TGTGCCAGCACCTTAAGGGGATCCGGGGAGCTGTTTTTT. Translation: CASTLRGSGELFF.

The V gene is TRBV6-5, the J gene TRBJ1-1, with a possible D match to TRBD1 (5 bases). The CDR3 spans 15 residues. V dropped 5 bases and J dropped 1 base, with 14 bases sitting between them. In germline, CDR1 is MNHEY, CDR2 SVGAGI. DNA for the CDR3: TGTGCCAGCAGTCTGACCGGGACGGCGAACACTGAAGCTTTCTTT. Amino acids: CASSLTGTANTEAFF.

V gene TRBV7-6 combines with J gene TRBJ2-3; perhaps TRBD2 as D (7 bases). CDR1 is SGHVS and CDR2 is FNYEAQ in the germline V gene. Trimming removed 4 bases from V and 5 bases from J, with 19 bases in between. The CDR3 has 16 amino acids. The CDR3 protein is CASSSSAAGAGDTQYF. The CDR3 bases are TGTGCCAGCAGCTCCTCGGCGGCGGGGGCCGGAGATACGCAGTATTTT. The complete variable domain, with remaining parts taken from reference TRBV7-6 and TRBJ2-3, reads GAGVSQSPRYKVTKRGQDVALRCDPISGHVSLYWYRQALGQGPEFLTYFNYEAQQDKSGLPNDRFSAERPEGSISTLTIQRTEQRDSAMYRCASSSSAAGAGDTQYFGPGTRLTVL.

The V gene is TRBV4-2, the J gene TRBJ2-7; D may be TRBD2 (6 bases). Germline V CDR1 and CDR2: LGHNA, YNFKEQ. Trimming pared 4 bases from V and 2 bases from J, leaving 12 bases between. The CDR3 sequence is 14 residues long. The CDR3 DNA reads TGTGCCAGCAGCCCGACGGGACTCACCTACGAGCAGTACTTC. It translates to CASSPTGLTYEQYF.

The CDR3 DNA sequence: TGTGCCAGCAGCTTTGGACAGGGGGGCACCGGGGAGCTGTTTTTT. Protein sequence: CASSFGQGGTGELFF. V is TRBV5-8 and J is TRBJ2-2; TRBD1 matches at 10 bases. The CDR3 covers 15 residues. Trimming took 2 bases from V and 4 from J; bases not matched to a gene: 2. Germline V gives CDR1 SGHTS, CDR2 YDEGEE. Combining the CDR3 with reference TRBV5-8 and TRBJ2-2 gives the whole variable domain EAGVTQSPTHLIKTRGQQATLRCSPISGHTSVYWYQQALGLGLQFLLWYDEGEERNRGNFPPRFSGRQFPNYSSELNVNALELEDSALYLCASSFGQGGTGELFFGEGSRLTVL.

The chain employs TRBV15 and TRBJ1-4, with D possibly matching TRBD1 (6 bases). The germline V gene encodes CDR1 LNHNV and CDR2 YYDKDF (reference sequence). CDR3 length: 18 residues. Trimming stripped 5 bases from V and 4 bases from J, with 23 bases between. CDR3 in DNA: TGTGCCACCAGCGGGGGTCGGGGGCGGCAAGCCCTTAATGAAAAACTGTTTTTT. It is translated as CATSGGRGRQALNEKLFF. Supplemented by reference TRBV15 and TRBJ1-4, the full variable domain reads DAMVIQNPRYQVTQFGKPVTLSCSQTLNHNVMYWYQQKSSQAPKLLFHYYDKDFNNEADTPDNFQSRRPNTSFCFLDIRSPGLGDTAMYLCATSGGRGRQALNEKLFFGSGTQLSVL.

This chain joins TRBV5-1 and TRBJ2-3; possibly TRBD2 for D (6 bases). CDR1 is SGHRS, CDR2 YFSETQ, per germline. Deletions cut 7 bases from V and 0 bases from J, with 15 bases between. The CDR3 sequence is 15 residues long. CDR3: CASSRAGASTDTQYF. The CDR3 bases are TGCGCCAGCTCCCGAGCGGGCGCCAGCACAGATACGCAGTATTTT.

The chain recombines TRBV5-4 with TRBJ2-4; D might be TRBD2 (6 bases). CDR1 is SGHNT and CDR2 is YYREEE in the germline V gene (reference sequence). The CDR3 loop spans 15 amino acids. V lost 7 bases and J lost 4, with 18 bases in between. CDR3 loop: CASSTATSPKNIQYF. CDR3 in DNA: TGTGCCAGCTCCACCGCGACTAGTCCTAAAAACATTCAGTACTTC.

This clone has more than one count but fewer than ten. V usage is TRBV15 and J usage is TRBJ2-2; the D is unclear. Germline V gene lookup returns CDR1 LNHNV and CDR2 YYDKDF (reference sequence). CDR3 size: 15 residues. V was cut by 3 bases and J by 0 bases, with 8 bases left in between. CDR3 amino acids: CATSRSTANTGELFF. The CDR3, as DNA: TGTGCCACCAGCAGGTCCACCGCGAACACCGGGGAGCTGTTTTTT.

J is TRBJ1-2 and V is TRBV6-4; 11 positions match TRBD1. This CDR3 has 14 amino acids. Per germline, CDR1 MRHNA and CDR2 SNTAGT. Trimming cost V 7 bases and J 8 bases; bases outside gene matches: 9. The CDR3 DNA sequence: TGTGCCAGCATCCCTGGACAGGGGGCGGACGGCTACACCTTC. Its translation is CASIPGQGADGYTF.

This chain uses TRBV30 with TRBJ2-3; D unclear. With 2 bases removed from V and 3 bases from J, the gap between germline ends came to 3 bases. CDR1 and CDR2 (germline): GTSNPN, SVGIG (reference sequence). CDR3 length: 11 residues. The CDR3 sequence: CAWSLTDTQYF. The CDR3 bases are TGTGCCTGGAGTCTGACAGATACGCAGTATTTT.

This chain joins TRBV2 and TRBJ1-2; a possible D gene is TRBD1 (5 bases). The CDR3 totals 14 residues. The V gene's germline CDR1 is SNHLY and CDR2 FYNNEI. V was cut by 5 bases and J by 5 bases, with 15 bases left in between. The CDR3 DNA reads TGTGCCAGCAGTCTAGAAGGGGTGGGGTATGGCTACACCTTC. Encoded protein: CASSLEGVGYGYTF.

This chain joins TRBV7-3 and TRBJ1-1, with D unclear. Germline CDR1 and CDR2: SGHTA and FQGTGA. The CDR3 runs 14 residues. V lost 5 bases to trimming and J lost 5 bases, with 15 bases between them. The CDR3 loop reads CASSPRSGETEAFF. The CDR3, as DNA: TGTGCCAGCAGCCCAAGGTCTGGGGAAACTGAAGCTTTCTTT.

This clone was found a few times. The chain is built from TRBV24-1 and TRBJ1-2, with 8 bases aligning to TRBD1. CDR1 is KGHDR, CDR2 SFDVKD, per germline. The CDR3 consists of 16 residues. V shed 3 bases, J shed 7 bases, and the junction held 12 bases outside the gene matches. DNA of the CDR3: TGTGCCACCAGTGATGCCGGACAGGGTGCAGTGAGTGGCTACACCTTC. Encoded protein: CATSDAGQGAVSGYTF.